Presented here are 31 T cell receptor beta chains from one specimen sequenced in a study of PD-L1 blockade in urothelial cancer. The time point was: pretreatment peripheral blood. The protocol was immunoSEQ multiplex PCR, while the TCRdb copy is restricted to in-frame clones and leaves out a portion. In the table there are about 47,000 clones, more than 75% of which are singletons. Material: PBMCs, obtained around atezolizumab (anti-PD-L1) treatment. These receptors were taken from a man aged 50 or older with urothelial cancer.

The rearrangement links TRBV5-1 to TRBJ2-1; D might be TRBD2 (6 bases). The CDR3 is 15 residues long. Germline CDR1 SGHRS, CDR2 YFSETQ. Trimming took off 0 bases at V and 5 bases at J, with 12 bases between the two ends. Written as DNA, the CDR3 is TGCGCCAGCAGCTTGGAACTAGCCGGAAACAATGAGCAGTTCTTC. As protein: CASSLELAGNNEQFF.

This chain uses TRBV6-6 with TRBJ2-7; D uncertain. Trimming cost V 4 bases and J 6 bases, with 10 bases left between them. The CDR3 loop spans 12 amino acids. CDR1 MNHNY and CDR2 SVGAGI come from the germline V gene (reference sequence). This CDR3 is CASSLRSGEQYF. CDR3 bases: TGTGCCAGCAGTTTACGCTCCGGCGAGCAGTACTTC.

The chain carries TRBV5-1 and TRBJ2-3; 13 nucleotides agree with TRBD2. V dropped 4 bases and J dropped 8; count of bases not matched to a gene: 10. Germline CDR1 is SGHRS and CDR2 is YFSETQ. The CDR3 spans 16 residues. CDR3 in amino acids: CASSPQTSGRRFTQYF. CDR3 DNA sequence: TGCGCCAGCAGCCCCCAGACTAGCGGGAGGCGATTTACGCAGTATTTT. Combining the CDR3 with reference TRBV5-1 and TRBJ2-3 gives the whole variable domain KAGVTQTPRYLIKTRGQQVTLSCSPISGHRSVSWYQQTPGQGLQFLFEYFSETQRNKGNFPGRFSGRQFSNSRSEMNVSTLELGDSALYLCASSPQTSGRRFTQYFGPGTRLTVL.

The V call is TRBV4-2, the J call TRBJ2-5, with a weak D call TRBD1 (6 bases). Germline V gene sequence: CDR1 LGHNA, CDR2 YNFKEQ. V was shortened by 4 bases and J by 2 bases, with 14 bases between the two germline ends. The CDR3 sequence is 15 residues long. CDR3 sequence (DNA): TGTGCCAGCAGCCTCTCAGGGCAGGGGCAAGAGACCCAGTACTTC. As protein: CASSLSGQGQETQYF.

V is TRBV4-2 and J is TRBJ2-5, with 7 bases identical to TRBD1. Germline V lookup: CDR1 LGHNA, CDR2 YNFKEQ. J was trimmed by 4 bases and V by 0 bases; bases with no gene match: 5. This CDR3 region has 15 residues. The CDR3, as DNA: TGTGCCAGCAGCCAAGATAGCAGGGGGATAGAGACCCAGTACTTC. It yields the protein CASSQDSRGIETQYF.

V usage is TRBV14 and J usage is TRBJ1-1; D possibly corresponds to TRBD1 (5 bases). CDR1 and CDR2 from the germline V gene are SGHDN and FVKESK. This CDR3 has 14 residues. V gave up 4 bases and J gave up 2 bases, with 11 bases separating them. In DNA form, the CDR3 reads TGTGCCAGCAGCCTCCCAGGGATAAACACTGAAGCTTTCTTT. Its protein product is CASSLPGINTEAFF.

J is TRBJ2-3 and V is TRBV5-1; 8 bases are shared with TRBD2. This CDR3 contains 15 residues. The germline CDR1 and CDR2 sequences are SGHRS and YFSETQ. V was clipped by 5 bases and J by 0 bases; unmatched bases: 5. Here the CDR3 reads CASRRGGGSTDTQYF. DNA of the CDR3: TGCGCCAGCAGGCGTGGCGGGGGGAGCACAGATACGCAGTATTTT.

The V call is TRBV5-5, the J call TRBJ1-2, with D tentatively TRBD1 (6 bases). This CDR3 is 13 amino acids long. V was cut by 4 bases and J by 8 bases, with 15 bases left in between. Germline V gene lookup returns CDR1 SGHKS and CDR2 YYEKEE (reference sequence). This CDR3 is CASSTRDTPGYTF. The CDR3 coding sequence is TGTGCCAGCAGCACGAGGGACACTCCGGGCTACACCTTC.

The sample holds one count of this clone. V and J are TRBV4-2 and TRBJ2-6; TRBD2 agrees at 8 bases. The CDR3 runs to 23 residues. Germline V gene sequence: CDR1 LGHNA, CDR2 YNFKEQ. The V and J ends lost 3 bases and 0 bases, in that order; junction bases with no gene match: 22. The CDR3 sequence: CASSHELAGTTAGLSSGANVLTF. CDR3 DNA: TGTGCCAGCAGCCATGAGTTAGCGGGAACGACTGCGGGCCTAAGCTCTGGGGCCAACGTCCTGACTTTC.

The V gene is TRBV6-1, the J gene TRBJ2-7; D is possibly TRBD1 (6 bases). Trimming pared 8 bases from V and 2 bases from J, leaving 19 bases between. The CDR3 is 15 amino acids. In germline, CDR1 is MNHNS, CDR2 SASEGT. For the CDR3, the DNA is TGTGCCAGCCGACAGGACCCCGACCCAGCCTACGAGCAGTACGTC. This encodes CASRQDPDPAYEQYV.

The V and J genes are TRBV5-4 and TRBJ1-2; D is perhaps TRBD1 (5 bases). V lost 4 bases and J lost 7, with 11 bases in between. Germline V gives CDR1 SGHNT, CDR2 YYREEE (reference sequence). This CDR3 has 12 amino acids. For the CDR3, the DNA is TGTGCCAGCAGCCTGAAGGGACTTGGCTACACCTTC. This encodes CASSLKGLGYTF.

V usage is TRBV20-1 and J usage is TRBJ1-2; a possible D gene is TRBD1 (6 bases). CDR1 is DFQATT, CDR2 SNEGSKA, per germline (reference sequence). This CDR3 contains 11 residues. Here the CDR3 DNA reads TGCGGGGGACACCTGAACTATGGCTACACCTTC. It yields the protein CGGHLNYGYTF.

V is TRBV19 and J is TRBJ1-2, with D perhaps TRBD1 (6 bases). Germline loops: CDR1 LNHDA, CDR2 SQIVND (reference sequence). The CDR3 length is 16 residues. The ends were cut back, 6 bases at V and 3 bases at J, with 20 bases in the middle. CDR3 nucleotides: TGTGCCAGTAGCAAAATTTCTAGAGGGGGAGACTATGGCTACACCTTC. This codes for CASSKISRGGDYGYTF. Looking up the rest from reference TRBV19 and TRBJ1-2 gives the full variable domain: DGGITQSPKYLFRKEGQNVTLSCEQNLNHDAMYWYRQDPGQGLRLIYYSQIVNDFQKGDIAEGYSVSREKKESFPLTVTSAQKNPTAFYLCASSKISRGGDYGYTFGSGTRLTVV.

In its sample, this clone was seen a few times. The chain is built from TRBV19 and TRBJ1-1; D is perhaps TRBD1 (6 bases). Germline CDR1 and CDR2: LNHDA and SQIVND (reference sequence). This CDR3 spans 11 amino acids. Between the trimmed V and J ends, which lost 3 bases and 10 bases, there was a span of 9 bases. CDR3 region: CASSMGAVAFF. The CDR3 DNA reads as TGTGCCAGTAGTATGGGGGCGGTAGCTTTCTTT.

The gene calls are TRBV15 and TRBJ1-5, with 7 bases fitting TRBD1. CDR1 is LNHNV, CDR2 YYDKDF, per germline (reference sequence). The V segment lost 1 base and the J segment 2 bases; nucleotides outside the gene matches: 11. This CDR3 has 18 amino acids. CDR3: CATSRGTQGTWGNQPQHF. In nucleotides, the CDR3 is TGTGCCACCAGCAGAGGGACACAGGGGACTTGGGGCAATCAGCCCCAGCATTTT.

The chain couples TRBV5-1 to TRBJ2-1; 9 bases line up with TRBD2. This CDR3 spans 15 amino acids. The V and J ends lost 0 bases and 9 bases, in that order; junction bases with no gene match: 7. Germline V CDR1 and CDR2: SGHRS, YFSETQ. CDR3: CASSLVVAGVAEQFF. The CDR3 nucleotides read TGCGCCAGCAGCTTGGTTGTAGCGGGAGTGGCTGAGCAGTTCTTC.

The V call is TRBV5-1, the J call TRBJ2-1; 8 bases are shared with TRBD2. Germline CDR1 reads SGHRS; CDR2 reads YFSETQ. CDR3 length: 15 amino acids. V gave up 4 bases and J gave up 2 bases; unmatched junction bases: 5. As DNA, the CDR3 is TGCGCCAGCAGCGAGGCGGGGGGTCCCTACAATGAGCAGTTCTTC. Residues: CASSEAGGPYNEQFF.

CDR3 region: CASSLGTSGGYNEQFF. As DNA, the CDR3 is TGTGCCAGCAGCCTAGGGACTAGCGGGGGGTACAATGAGCAGTTCTTC. The chain links TRBV4-2 to TRBJ2-1, with 15 bases aligning to TRBD2. CDR3 size: 16 residues. In germline, CDR1 is LGHNA, CDR2 YNFKEQ. The V and J ends lost 4 bases and 4 bases, in that order; junction bases with no gene match: 2.

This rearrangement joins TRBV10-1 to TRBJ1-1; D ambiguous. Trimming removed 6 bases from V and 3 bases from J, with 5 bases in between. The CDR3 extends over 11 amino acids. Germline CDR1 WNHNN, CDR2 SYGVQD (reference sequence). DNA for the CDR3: TGCGCCAGCAGGGGAGACACTGAAGCTTTCTTT. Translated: CASRGDTEAFF.

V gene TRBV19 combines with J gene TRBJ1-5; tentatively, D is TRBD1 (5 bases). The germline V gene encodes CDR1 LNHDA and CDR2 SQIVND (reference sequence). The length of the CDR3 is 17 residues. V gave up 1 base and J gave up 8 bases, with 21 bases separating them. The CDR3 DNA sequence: TGTGCCAGTAGTATAGGAGGAGGGGCCAGCTCCTCTAAGCCCCAGCATTTT. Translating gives CASSIGGGASSSKPQHF. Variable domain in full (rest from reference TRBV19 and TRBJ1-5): DGGITQSPKYLFRKEGQNVTLSCEQNLNHDAMYWYRQDPGQGLRLIYYSQIVNDFQKGDIAEGYSVSREKKESFPLTVTSAQKNPTAFYLCASSIGGGASSSKPQHFGDGTRLSIL.

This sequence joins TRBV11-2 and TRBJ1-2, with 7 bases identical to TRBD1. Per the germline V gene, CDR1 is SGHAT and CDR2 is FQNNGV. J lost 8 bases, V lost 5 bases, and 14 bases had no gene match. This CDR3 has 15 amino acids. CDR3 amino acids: CASSPVQGGIGGYTF. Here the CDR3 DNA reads TGTGCCAGCAGCCCCGTTCAAGGGGGCATTGGAGGCTACACCTTC. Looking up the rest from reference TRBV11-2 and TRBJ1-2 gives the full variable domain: EAGVAQSPRYKIIEKRQSVAFWCNPISGHATLYWYQQILGQGPKLLIQFQNNGVVDDSQLPKDRFSAERLKGVDSTLKIQPAKLEDSAVYLCASSPVQGGIGGYTFGSGTRLTVV.

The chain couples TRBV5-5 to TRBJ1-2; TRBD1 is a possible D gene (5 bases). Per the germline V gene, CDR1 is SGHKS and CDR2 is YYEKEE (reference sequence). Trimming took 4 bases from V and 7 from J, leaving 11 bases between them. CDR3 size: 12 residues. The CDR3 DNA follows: TGTGCCAGCAGCGTGGGACTAGGTGGCTACACCTTC. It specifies CASSVGLGGYTF.

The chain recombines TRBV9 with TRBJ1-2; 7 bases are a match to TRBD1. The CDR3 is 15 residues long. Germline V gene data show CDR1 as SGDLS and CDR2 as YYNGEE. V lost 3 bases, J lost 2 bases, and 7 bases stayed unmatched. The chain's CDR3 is CASSGDRDPNYGYTF. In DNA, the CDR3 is TGTGCCAGCAGCGGCGACAGGGACCCCAACTATGGCTACACCTTC.

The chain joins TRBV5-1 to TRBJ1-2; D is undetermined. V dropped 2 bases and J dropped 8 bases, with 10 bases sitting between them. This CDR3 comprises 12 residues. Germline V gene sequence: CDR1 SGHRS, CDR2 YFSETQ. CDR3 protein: CASSFHEEGYTF. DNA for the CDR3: TGCGCCAGCAGCTTCCATGAGGAGGGCTACACCTTC.

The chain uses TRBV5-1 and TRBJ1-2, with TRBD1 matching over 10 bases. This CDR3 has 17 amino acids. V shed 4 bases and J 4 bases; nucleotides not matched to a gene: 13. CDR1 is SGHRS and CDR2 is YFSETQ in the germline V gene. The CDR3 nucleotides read TGCGCCAGCAGCCCCGGGACAGGGGAGAGGCCCCTCTATGGCTACACCTTC. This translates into CASSPGTGERPLYGYTF.

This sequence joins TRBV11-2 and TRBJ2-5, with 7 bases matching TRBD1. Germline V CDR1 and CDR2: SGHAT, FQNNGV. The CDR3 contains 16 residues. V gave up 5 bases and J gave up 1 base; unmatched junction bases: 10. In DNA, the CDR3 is TGTGCCAGCAGCATTCGACAGGGATGGTCCCAAGAGACCCAGTACTTC. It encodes CASSIRQGWSQETQYF.

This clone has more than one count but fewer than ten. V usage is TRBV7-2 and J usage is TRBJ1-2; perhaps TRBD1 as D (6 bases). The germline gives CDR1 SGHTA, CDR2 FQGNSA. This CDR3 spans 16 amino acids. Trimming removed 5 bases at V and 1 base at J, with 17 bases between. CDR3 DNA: TGTGCCAGCAGCCCCAGCCCAGGGGTCGTTAACTATGGCTACACCTTC. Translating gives CASSPSPGVVNYGYTF.

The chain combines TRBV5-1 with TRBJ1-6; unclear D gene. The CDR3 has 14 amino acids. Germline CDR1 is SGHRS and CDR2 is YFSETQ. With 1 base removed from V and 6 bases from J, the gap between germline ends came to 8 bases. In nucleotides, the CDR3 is TGCGCCAGCAGCTTGCCAGTCTCTAATTCACCCCTCCACTTT. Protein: CASSLPVSNSPLHF.

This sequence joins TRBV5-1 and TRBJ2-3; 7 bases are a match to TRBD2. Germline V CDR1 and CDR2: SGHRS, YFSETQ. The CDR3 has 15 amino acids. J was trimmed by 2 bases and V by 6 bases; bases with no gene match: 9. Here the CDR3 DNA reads TGCGCCAGCAACTCGTGGGGGGGATACACAGATACGCAGTATTTT. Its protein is CASNSWGGYTDTQYF.

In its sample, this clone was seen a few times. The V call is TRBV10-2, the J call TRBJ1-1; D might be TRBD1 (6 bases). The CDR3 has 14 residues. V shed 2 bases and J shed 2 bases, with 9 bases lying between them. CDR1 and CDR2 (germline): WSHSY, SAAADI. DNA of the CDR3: TGCGCCAGCAGTGAGGCGGGGGCTAACACTGAAGCTTTCTTT. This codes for CASSEAGANTEAFF.

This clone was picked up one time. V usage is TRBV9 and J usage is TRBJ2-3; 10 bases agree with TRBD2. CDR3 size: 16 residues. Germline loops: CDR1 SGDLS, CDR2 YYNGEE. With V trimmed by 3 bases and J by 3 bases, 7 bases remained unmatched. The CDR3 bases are TGTGCCAGCAGCGCTGAAGCGGGGGGGCGTACAGATACGCAGTATTTT. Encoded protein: CASSAEAGGRTDTQYF.